Detailed here is one T cell receptor (beta chain). This clone occurred a few times. It has no known antigen specificity. Base qualities were left out, and no much larger clone turns up one base away. CDR1 GTSNPN and CDR2 SVGIG were looked up in the germline V gene (reference sequence). V loses 4 bases, J loses 6 bases, and the germline ends lie 5 bases apart. The CDR3, cysteine through phenylalanine, is 10 amino acids long. Only the CDR3 region is kept as DNA, spanning 30 bases read in frame from base 1. The protocol used for the library was the immunoSEQ multiplex PCR assay. RNA was extracted from all samples and reverse transcribed into cDNA, which served as template for TCR sequencing. First-strand cDNA was synthesized using SuperScript III with a 2:1 mix of oligo-dT and random hexamers. Amplification bias was assessed with a synthetic immune receptor repertoire, and residual bias was removed computationally. As for how the authors treated the data: Raw reads were preprocessed for error removal, and CDR3 was defined according to IMGT conventions as running from the conserved cysteine to phenylalanine. Clonality was computed as 1 minus the Shannon entropy, with the entropy normalized by log2 of the number of productive unique TCRs. Whether scalp clones were CD4 or CD8 was inferred by matching scalp TCRbeta sequences against CD4 and CD8 repertoires sorted from blood. TCRdb took this table from immuneACCESS and kept in-frame rearrangements with V and J called. Such tables lack part of the clones; where checked against another copy, unresolved V genes explain under half of the gap, and the rest is unexplained. The V and J calls and the clone size are those of that table, but D and trimming were determined from the DNA. The sample yields under 350,000 clones; 55% to 75% were counted once. In total, the top ten clones hold around 1.7% of the sample.

The sample's time point, from its label and the paper: roughly 26 weeks on oral tofacitinib. Sample treatment or condition, as interpreted from the label and publication: oral pan-JAK inhibitor, 5-10 mg twice daily. Lesional scalp punch biopsies and peripheral blood were collected from alopecia areata patients. PBMCs were separated by density centrifugation and stained for CD3, CD4 and CD8, after which CD4+ and CD8+ T cells were sorted on a FACSAria. These data are taken from a study of CD8+ T cells in alopecia areata (dated 2018 in TCRdb). Context from the whole study: The treated patients took part in an open-label pilot trial in which moderate-to-severe alopecia areata was treated with oral tofacitinib at 5 to 10 mg twice daily. Tofacitinib was given for 6 to 18 months, followed by 6 months of follow-up off drug to assess delayed response and recurrence. For the treated patients, the SALT score, which quantifies what percentage of scalp surface area is affected, served as the measure of disease severity. High-throughput TCRbeta sequencing was used to examine T cell clonal expansion in alopecia areata in both the C3H/HeJ mouse model and human patients. In humans, TCRbeta sequencing was performed on scalp tissue and on sorted CD4+ and CD8+ peripheral blood T cells from healthy controls and from patients with patchy or totalis/universalis alopecia areata. Biopsies were taken from tofacitinib-treated patients at baseline and at 4 and 24 weeks of treatment, and a later scalp biopsy was taken in several of the tofacitinib-treated patients. Scalp clonality was compared across normal scalp (n=4), patchy alopecia areata scalp (n=8), and alopecia totalis/universalis scalp (n=8). RNA was extracted with the PAXgene miRNA kit for fixed scalp, the miRNeasy kit for PBMCs, and the RNeasy kit for mouse skin. Amplification of TCRbeta CDR3 regions was done by immunoSEQ multiplex PCR using 35 Vbeta forward primers and 13 Jbeta reverse primers. Findings and caveats that apply to the study as a whole: Scalp TCR repertoire analysis is complicated because resident alphabeta T cells in normal human skin are also sequenced, whereas mouse skin is dominated by gammadelta T cells. Tofacitinib significantly lowered scalp clonality and the number of expanded CD8+ clones among the top 100 scalp clones. Compared with normal scalp, lesional scalp, particularly in alopecia totalis/universalis, had higher clonality and more expanded CD8+ clones, which suggests antigenic drive. Because the treated cohort was small and had only one nonresponder, larger studies are needed to examine links between baseline CD8+ expansion and response. Many expanded lesional clones persisted in scalp and blood during tofacitinib treatment, which may partly explain relapse after stopping treatment. Shared TCR sequences between patients were less evident than in mice, which may be partly attributable to HLA diversity in the patient population.

The sequence came from a human donor with alopecia areata. The sequence is built from TRBV30 and TRBJ2-3; the D segment cannot be called with confidence. Sample: CD4+ T cells sorted from blood, taken at week 24, from a patient treated with tofacitinib. The CDR3 region: CAWTMDTQYF. In nucleotide form, the sequence is TGTGCCTGGACGATGGATACGCAGTATTTT.